These 5 T cell receptor beta chains came from one sample sequenced in a study of vaccination effects on CD4 cells after COVID-19. Ahead of sequencing, the ViraFEST assay grew antigen-specific CD4+ T cells using viral peptide pools. Following culture for roughly 10 days, CD4+ T cells were isolated. None of these healthy vaccinees had been infected with SARS-CoV-2 before vaccination. The table came from immunoSEQ multiplex PCR; TCRdb's copy has only in-frame clones and leaves some out. The sample holds about 73,000 clones, around 81% seen once. These TCRs' antigens remain unknown. Sequencing used CD4+ T cells from PBMCs cultured with SARS-CoV-2 spike peptides, obtained before COVID-19 vaccination. Receptors were obtained from a human donor who received a COVID-19 vaccine.

The rearrangement joins TRBV4-2 to TRBJ2-6, with TRBD1 as a possible D gene (5 bases). Germline V gene sequence: CDR1 LGHNA, CDR2 YNFKEQ. The CDR3 has 16 residues. Trimming cost V 0 bases and J 4 bases, with 10 bases left between them. Written as DNA, the CDR3 is TGTGCCAGCAGCCAAGAACCAGGGATGGGGGCCAACGTCCTGACTTTC. Translated, it gives CASSQEPGMGANVLTF.

The genes are TRBV5-6 and TRBJ2-5, with no clear D. Germline V gene data show CDR1 as SGHDT and CDR2 as YYEEEE. This CDR3 is built from 15 residues. V dropped 3 bases and J dropped 1 base, with 13 bases sitting between them. The CDR3 protein is CASSSAASSQETQYF. CDR3 DNA sequence: TGTGCCAGCAGCTCGGCCGCTTCAAGCCAAGAGACCCAGTACTTC.

The chain combines TRBV14 with TRBJ2-1; 8 bases are a match to TRBD1. J was trimmed by 2 bases and V by 1 base; bases with no gene match: 4. CDR1 SGHDN and CDR2 FVKESK come from the germline V gene. The CDR3 is made up of 16 amino acids. DNA for the CDR3: TGTGCCAGCAGCCAAGGACAGGGGATCGCCTACAATGAGCAGTTCTTC. It encodes CASSQGQGIAYNEQFF. Supplemented by reference TRBV14 and TRBJ2-1, the full variable domain reads EAGVTQFPSHSVIEKGQTVTLRCDPISGHDNLYWYRRVMGKEIKFLLHFVKESKQDESGMPNNRFLAERTGGTYSTLKVQPAELEDSGVYFCASSQGQGIAYNEQFFGPGTRLTVL.

The chain carries TRBV6-5 and TRBJ1-6; D is undetermined. This CDR3 is built from 13 residues. V gave up 6 bases and J gave up 8 bases, with 11 bases separating them. The germline gives CDR1 MNHEY, CDR2 SVGAGI. The DNA of the CDR3 is TGTGCCAGCAGGGGGAGGGTTGATTCACCCCTCCACTTT. Protein: CASRGRVDSPLHF.

This chain links TRBV7-3 with TRBJ2-5; TRBD2 matches at 10 bases. Per germline, CDR1 SGHTA and CDR2 FQGTGA. Germline trimming cut 0 bases from V and 5 bases from J; bases unmatched to any gene: 6. This CDR3 comprises 16 residues. The CDR3 loop reads CASSLTSASGGETQYF. The CDR3 DNA sequence: TGTGCCAGCAGCTTAACATCGGCTAGCGGGGGCGAGACCCAGTACTTC.